A selection of T cell receptor beta chains follows, all from one sample in a study of blood T cell repertoires in COVID-19. Profiling relied on immunoSEQ multiplex PCR, and the TCRdb table lists in-frame clones only, not all of them. The sample records 250,000 to 300,000 clones, about nine tenths being singletons. Sequenced sample: peripheral blood. These receptors all come from a woman aged 35 to 49 who had recovered from COVID-19. The CDR3 runs from the conserved cysteine through the conserved F or W. Each record gives: CDR3 DNA, CDR3 protein, clone size, J gene, V gene, D gene. A D gene is named only where the DNA matches it firmly. Some rows mark clone size as missing; the rest say once, few, many or name a class of expanded clone.

cdr3_nt: TGTGCCAGCAGTGAAGCCGGGCAGGGTCATCAGCCCCAGCATTTT; cdr3_aa: CASSEAGQGHQPQHF; clone_size: many; j_call: TRBJ1-5; v_call: TRBV2; d_call: .
cdr3_nt: TGTGCCAGTAGTATGAGGGCCTCCGGGGAGCTGTTTTTT; cdr3_aa: CASSMRASGELFF; clone_size: .; j_call: TRBJ2-2; v_call: TRBV19; d_call: .
cdr3_nt: TGCGCCAGCAGCTTAGGTGTCGGCGGGAGGGCCCTCGAGACCCAGTACTTC; cdr3_aa: CASSLGVGGRALETQYF; clone_size: .; j_call: TRBJ2-5; v_call: TRBV5-1; d_call: TRBD2
cdr3_nt: TGTGCCAGTAGTATAGGACGGGCGAACACCGGGGAGCTGTTTTTT; cdr3_aa: CASSIGRANTGELFF; clone_size: .; j_call: TRBJ2-2; v_call: TRBV19; d_call: .
cdr3_nt: TGTGCCAGCAGTTACTCTTGGGCCTACCAAGAGACCCAGTACTTC; cdr3_aa: CASSYSWAYQETQYF; clone_size: .; j_call: TRBJ2-5; v_call: TRBV6-5; d_call: .
cdr3_nt: TGTGCCAGCAGCGTAGAGGGGTATGCAGGGTCTTCACCCCTCCACTTT; cdr3_aa: CASSVEGYAGSSPLHF; clone_size: .; j_call: TRBJ1-6; v_call: TRBV9; d_call: .
cdr3_nt: TGTGCCAGCAGTTATGGGGGACAGGGTAATGAAAAACTGTTTTTT; cdr3_aa: CASSYGGQGNEKLFF; clone_size: .; j_call: TRBJ1-4; v_call: TRBV25-1; d_call: TRBD1
cdr3_nt: TGCGCCAGCAGCTTTAGCGGGAGGGCCGATGAGACCCAGTACTTC; cdr3_aa: CASSFSGRADETQYF; clone_size: .; j_call: TRBJ2-5; v_call: TRBV5-1; d_call: TRBD2
cdr3_nt: TGTGCCACCGGGGGGAACTATGGCTACACCTTC; cdr3_aa: CATGGNYGYTF; clone_size: .; j_call: TRBJ1-2; v_call: TRBV10-3; d_call: .
cdr3_nt: TGTGCCAGTAGTATAGGCGGGGTTGAAGGCTACACCTTC; cdr3_aa: CASSIGGVEGYTF; clone_size: .; j_call: TRBJ1-2; v_call: TRBV19; d_call: .
cdr3_nt: TGCAGCCACACGGGCTGGACAGGGCAAGCAGATACGCAGTATTTT; cdr3_aa: CSHTGWTGQADTQYF; clone_size: .; j_call: TRBJ2-3; v_call: TRBV29-1; d_call: TRBD1
cdr3_nt: TGCGCCAGCAGCTCGGGGGTCACAGATACGCAGTATTTT; cdr3_aa: CASSSGVTDTQYF; clone_size: .; j_call: TRBJ2-3; v_call: TRBV5-1; d_call: .
cdr3_nt: TGTGCCAGCAGCCAATCGTCCTACGAGCAGTACTTC; cdr3_aa: CASSQSSYEQYF; clone_size: .; j_call: TRBJ2-7; v_call: TRBV3-1/TRBV3-2; d_call: .
cdr3_nt: TGTGCCAGCAGCCCGGCGGGACAGGGGTCTCAGCCCCAGCATTTT; cdr3_aa: CASSPAGQGSQPQHF; clone_size: .; j_call: TRBJ1-5; v_call: TRBV4-2; d_call: TRBD1
cdr3_nt: TGTGCCACCCAGGGCAGGGAATCTAGCGAGCAGTACTTC; cdr3_aa: CATQGRESSEQYF; clone_size: few; j_call: TRBJ2-7; v_call: TRBV19; d_call: .
cdr3_nt: TGTGCCAGCAGTCCACCCGTAGCGGGAGAGACCCTCAATGAGCAGTTCTTC; cdr3_aa: CASSPPVAGETLNEQFF; clone_size: .; j_call: TRBJ2-1; v_call: TRBV28; d_call: TRBD2
cdr3_nt: TGTGCCAGCAGTTGGCGGGAAAGCACAGATACGCAGTATTTT; cdr3_aa: CASSWRESTDTQYF; clone_size: .; j_call: TRBJ2-3; v_call: TRBV6-5; d_call: .
cdr3_nt: TGTGCCAGCAGCCAATCCTATGGGCCGGCGGCGGGGAACACTGAAGCTTTCTTT; cdr3_aa: CASSQSYGPAAGNTEAFF; clone_size: .; j_call: TRBJ1-1; v_call: TRBV16; d_call: .
cdr3_nt: TGTGCCAGTAGTATAGTAGCCCTGGGCAGGGGGCATGAAAAACTGTTTTTT; cdr3_aa: CASSIVALGRGHEKLFF; clone_size: .; j_call: TRBJ1-4; v_call: TRBV19; d_call: TRBD1
cdr3_nt: TGCGCCAGCAGCCAAGACTTCACTAGCGGGAGCAATGAGCAGTTCTTC; cdr3_aa: CASSQDFTSGSNEQFF; clone_size: .; j_call: TRBJ2-1; v_call: TRBV4-1; d_call: TRBD2
cdr3_nt: TGTGCCAGCAGACTAGCGGGAGGGCCGGGTCAAGAGACCCAGTACTTC; cdr3_aa: CASRLAGGPGQETQYF; clone_size: .; j_call: TRBJ2-5; v_call: TRBV2; d_call: TRBD2
cdr3_nt: TGTGCCAGCAGCCCCGGACTAGCGGGAGGCACAGATACGCAGTATTTT; cdr3_aa: CASSPGLAGGTDTQYF; clone_size: .; j_call: TRBJ2-3; v_call: TRBV3-1/TRBV3-2; d_call: TRBD2
cdr3_nt: TGTGCCAGCAGTTCTTCAGACAGGGGAGACAATCAGCCCCAGCATTTT; cdr3_aa: CASSSSDRGDNQPQHF; clone_size: .; j_call: TRBJ1-5; v_call: TRBV28; d_call: TRBD1
cdr3_nt: TGTGCCACCAGTGACACCGGACAGGGGGCTGGTCAGCCCCAGCATTTT; cdr3_aa: CATSDTGQGAGQPQHF; clone_size: .; j_call: TRBJ1-5; v_call: TRBV24-1; d_call: TRBD1
cdr3_nt: TGTGCCAGTAGTAGAGGTTCGACAGTCAACACTGAAGCTTTCTTT; cdr3_aa: CASSRGSTVNTEAFF; clone_size: .; j_call: TRBJ1-1; v_call: TRBV19; d_call: .
cdr3_nt: TGTGCCACCAGTGAAGCGGCGTCCTACAATGAGCAGTTCTTC; cdr3_aa: CATSEAASYNEQFF; clone_size: .; j_call: TRBJ2-1; v_call: TRBV24-1; d_call: .
cdr3_nt: TGTGCCAGCAGTTCTAGCGGGAGGTTGAATGAGCAGTTCTTC; cdr3_aa: CASSSSGRLNEQFF; clone_size: .; j_call: TRBJ2-1; v_call: TRBV27; d_call: TRBD2
cdr3_nt: TGTGCCACCAGTGGCCCAGGGGGCAATGAGCAGTTCTTC; cdr3_aa: CATSGPGGNEQFF; clone_size: .; j_call: TRBJ2-1; v_call: TRBV24-1; d_call: TRBD1
cdr3_nt: TGTGCCAGCATCCGTTCCTCGGGCACTGAAGCTTTCTTT; cdr3_aa: CASIRSSGTEAFF; clone_size: few; j_call: TRBJ1-1; v_call: TRBV5-5; d_call: .
cdr3_nt: TGTGCCAGCAGTTTACGCGATAGCGGGAGGCCCTCCTACGAGCAGTACTTC; cdr3_aa: CASSLRDSGRPSYEQYF; clone_size: once; j_call: TRBJ2-7; v_call: TRBV27; d_call: TRBD2
cdr3_nt: TGTGCCAGCAGTTTAGATCTAGCGGGAGCGAACACCGGGGAGCTGTTTTTT; cdr3_aa: CASSLDLAGANTGELFF; clone_size: .; j_call: TRBJ2-2; v_call: TRBV27; d_call: TRBD2
cdr3_nt: TGTGCCAGCAGTGACCCCAGGGCGAGCTCCTACGAGCAGTACTTC; cdr3_aa: CASSDPRASSYEQYF; clone_size: .; j_call: TRBJ2-7; v_call: TRBV6-1; d_call: .
cdr3_nt: TGTGCCAGCATCGCGGCCCCTGGAGAGACCCAGTACTTC; cdr3_aa: CASIAAPGETQYF; clone_size: .; j_call: TRBJ2-5; v_call: TRBV27; d_call: .
cdr3_nt: TGTGCCAGCAGCTTAGGCCCAGGGGGGTGGACAGATACGCAGTATTTT; cdr3_aa: CASSLGPGGWTDTQYF; clone_size: .; j_call: TRBJ2-3; v_call: TRBV11-1; d_call: .
cdr3_nt: TGTGCCAGCAGTGACGTGCGGGACGAGCAGTACTTC; cdr3_aa: CASSDVRDEQYF; clone_size: .; j_call: TRBJ2-7; v_call: TRBV2; d_call: .
cdr3_nt: TGTGCCAGTAGTATATCAGGGGTCTCTTCCTTTAGCAATCAGCCCCAGCATTTT; cdr3_aa: CASSISGVSSFSNQPQHF; clone_size: once; j_call: TRBJ1-5; v_call: TRBV19; d_call: .
cdr3_nt: TGTGCCAGCAGTGAACCAGGGAAGGATCCCTACGAGCAGTACTTC; cdr3_aa: CASSEPGKDPYEQYF; clone_size: .; j_call: TRBJ2-7; v_call: TRBV6-1; d_call: .
cdr3_nt: TGTGCCAGCAGGTACCAGGCATATAGCAATCAGCCCCAGCATTTT; cdr3_aa: CASRYQAYSNQPQHF; clone_size: .; j_call: TRBJ1-5; v_call: TRBV6-6; d_call: .
cdr3_nt: TGTGCCAGCAGCCAGGGCCGTGTAGATACGCAGTATTTT; cdr3_aa: CASSQGRVDTQYF; clone_size: .; j_call: TRBJ2-3; v_call: TRBV3-1/TRBV3-2; d_call: .
cdr3_nt: TGTGCCAGCAGCTTAGTAGCGACAGAGACCCAGTACTTC; cdr3_aa: CASSLVATETQYF; clone_size: .; j_call: TRBJ2-5; v_call: TRBV7-8; d_call: .
cdr3_nt: TGTGCCAGCAGCCAAGCCCCGGCCCAGAGGGATGGCCAGTACTTC; cdr3_aa: CASSQAPAQRDGQYF; clone_size: .; j_call: TRBJ2-5; v_call: TRBV3-1/TRBV3-2; d_call: .
cdr3_nt: TGTGCCAGTAGTTTAAGAAGACAGGGTACCTACAATGAGCAGTTCTTC; cdr3_aa: CASSLRRQGTYNEQFF; clone_size: .; j_call: TRBJ2-1; v_call: TRBV19; d_call: TRBD1
cdr3_nt: TGCAGTGCTAGAGGGCTAGGCGAGGCGTTCTTC; cdr3_aa: CSARGLGEAFF; clone_size: .; j_call: TRBJ2-1; v_call: TRBV20-1; d_call: .
cdr3_nt: TGTGCCAGCAGCTTAGATGTGGGAGATGCCTACAATGAGCAGTTCTTC; cdr3_aa: CASSLDVGDAYNEQFF; clone_size: .; j_call: TRBJ2-1; v_call: TRBV11-3; d_call: .
cdr3_nt: TGCGCCAGCAGCTCGACTAGCGGCTCCTACAATGAGCAGTTCTTC; cdr3_aa: CASSSTSGSYNEQFF; clone_size: .; j_call: TRBJ2-1; v_call: TRBV5-1; d_call: TRBD2
cdr3_nt: TGTGCCAGCAGCTTCCGGGACAGGGACTACGAGCAGTACTTC; cdr3_aa: CASSFRDRDYEQYF; clone_size: .; j_call: TRBJ2-7; v_call: TRBV9; d_call: TRBD1
cdr3_nt: TGCGCCAGCAGCCAAGTAACTAGCGGGACCGACAATGAGCAGTTCTTC; cdr3_aa: CASSQVTSGTDNEQFF; clone_size: .; j_call: TRBJ2-1; v_call: TRBV4-1; d_call: TRBD2
cdr3_nt: TGTGCCACCAGTGATTTACTCCAGGGCACAGATACGCAGTATTTT; cdr3_aa: CATSDLLQGTDTQYF; clone_size: .; j_call: TRBJ2-3; v_call: TRBV24-1; d_call: .
cdr3_nt: TGTGCCAGCAGAGAGGGACTTAACTATGGCTACACCTTC; cdr3_aa: CASREGLNYGYTF; clone_size: .; j_call: TRBJ1-2; v_call: TRBV27; d_call: .